What follows are 17 T cell receptor beta chains derived from one specimen sequenced in a study of T cell changes during pregnancy in multiple sclerosis. Repertoires were generated with immunoSEQ multiplex PCR, while TCRdb's copy carries only in-frame clones and drops some. In the table there are some 60,000 clones, roughly 90% of which are singletons. Specimen: peripheral blood, collected before pregnancy. These receptor sequences come from a female donor with multiple sclerosis, enrolled in a pregnancy study.

CDR3 sequence: CASSIRGGDTEAFF. The DNA of the CDR3 is TGTGCCAGCAGCATAAGGGGGGGGGACACTGAAGCTTTCTTT. The rearrangement uses TRBV7-2 and TRBJ1-1; TRBD1 is a possible D gene (6 bases). Trimming took off 5 bases at V and 3 bases at J, with 13 bases between the two ends. This CDR3 is 14 amino acids long. Germline V CDR1 and CDR2: SGHTA, FQGNSA.

The chain carries TRBV6-1 and TRBJ2-2, with 7 nucleotides matching TRBD1. Looked up from germline, CDR1 is MNHNS and CDR2 is SASEGT. The CDR3 runs 14 residues. Unmatched junction bases numbered 10, after V lost 11 bases and J lost 4 bases. CDR3 protein: CAGGRGTATGELFF. The DNA for the CDR3 is TGTGCCGGCGGCCGAGGGACAGCCACCGGGGAGCTGTTTTTT.

The CDR3 bases are TGCGCCAGCATACAGGCTAGCGGATACACCGGGGAGCTGTTTTTT. It translates to CASIQASGYTGELFF. J is TRBJ2-2 and V is TRBV10-2; 7 bases agree with TRBD2. The CDR3 length is 15 residues. CDR1 and CDR2 (germline): WSHSY, SAAADI. J lost 3 bases, V lost 7 bases, and 8 bases had no gene match.

The rearrangement links TRBV30 to TRBJ1-4; tentative D call: TRBD1 (6 bases). CDR3 size: 13 residues. V lost 4 bases to trimming and J lost 8 bases, with 14 bases between them. The germline gives CDR1 GTSNPN, CDR2 SVGIG (reference sequence). The CDR3 nucleotides are TGTGCCTGGAATCGGGACACCAAGGAAAAACTGTTTTTT. This encodes CAWNRDTKEKLFF.

This clone has a single count. This chain connects TRBV19 to TRBJ1-2, with a tentative D call TRBD1 (6 bases). CDR1 is LNHDA and CDR2 is SQIVND in the germline V gene (reference sequence). Trimming pared 7 bases from V and 3 bases from J, leaving 15 bases between. The CDR3 consists of 14 residues. The CDR3 here is CASKEGQSYYGYTF. Here the CDR3 DNA reads TGTGCCAGTAAAGAAGGACAGAGCTACTATGGCTACACCTTC.

The chain recombines TRBV18 with TRBJ1-1; D perhaps matches TRBD1 (5 bases). Germline V CDR1 and CDR2: KGHSH, LQKENI. Trimming took off 3 bases at V and 6 bases at J, with 20 bases between the two ends. The CDR3 covers 16 residues. CDR3 nucleotide sequence: TGTGCCAGCTCACCTATGACAGCTCCCTTTGGCCCTGAAGCTTTCTTT. This codes for CASSPMTAPFGPEAFF.

This rearrangement joins TRBV29-1 to TRBJ2-1, with TRBD1 identical over 7 bases. Germline trimming cut 7 bases from V and 6 bases from J; bases unmatched to any gene: 12. CDR1 is SQVTM and CDR2 is ANQGSEA in the germline V gene. The CDR3 contains 14 residues. The chain's CDR3 is CSAAAGGLVNEQFF. Written as DNA, the CDR3 is TGCAGCGCCGCGGCAGGGGGTTTGGTCAATGAGCAGTTCTTC.

This rearrangement joins TRBV7-6 to TRBJ2-7, with D unclear. The CDR3 loop spans 13 amino acids. The V gene lost 5 bases and the J gene lost 6 bases, with 14 bases spanning the gap. The germline CDR1 and CDR2 sequences are SGHVS and FNYEAQ. CDR3 protein: CASSPPPGSEQYF. The CDR3 region has the DNA TGTGCCAGCAGCCCCCCTCCGGGTAGCGAGCAGTACTTC.

The chain couples TRBV6-6 to TRBJ1-1; weak D call: TRBD1 (5 bases). The CDR3 is made up of 16 amino acids. The V end was cut by 2 bases, the J end by 2 bases, with 15 bases between. The germline gives CDR1 MNHNY, CDR2 SVGAGI (reference sequence). CDR3 in amino acids: CASSYGRRTPNTEAFF. The CDR3 coding sequence is TGTGCCAGCAGTTACGGCCGTCGGACACCAAACACTGAAGCTTTCTTT.

This clone was observed once. V and J are TRBV19 and TRBJ1-2; D gene uncertain. Germline assignment: CDR1 LNHDA and CDR2 SQIVND (reference sequence). The CDR3 spans 14 residues. The ends were cut back, 3 bases at V and 4 bases at J, with 12 bases in the middle. CDR3 region: CASSILTAVYGYTF. The CDR3 DNA is TGTGCCAGTAGTATCCTGACTGCTGTCTATGGCTACACCTTC.

The gene calls are TRBV6-5 and TRBJ1-1; TRBD1 is a possible D gene (6 bases). The CDR3 is made up of 15 amino acids. V lost 5 bases and J 4 bases, leaving 17 bases between the germline ends. CDR1 and CDR2 (germline): MNHEY, SVGAGI. CDR3 DNA sequence: TGTGCCAGCAGTCCTACTCGATTAGGGGGCACTGAAGCTTTCTTT. Translation: CASSPTRLGGTEAFF.

This chain links TRBV7-2 with TRBJ1-2; 7 nucleotides agree with TRBD1. V shed 5 bases, J shed 3 bases, and the junction held 6 bases outside the gene matches. The CDR3 length is 14 residues. The V gene's germline CDR1 is SGHTA and CDR2 FQGNSA. In DNA form, the CDR3 reads TGTGCCAGCAGCCCGCGGACAGGCCACTATGGCTACACCTTC. This encodes CASSPRTGHYGYTF.

This clone has just one count. The chain couples TRBV5-4 to TRBJ2-3, with TRBD2 identical over 8 bases. This CDR3 is 15 amino acids long. V trimming: 1 base; J trimming: 3 bases; junction bases outside the gene matches: 4. CDR1 is SGHNT, CDR2 YYREEE, per germline (reference sequence). This chain's CDR3 is CASSLRGGLTDTQYF. The CDR3 nucleotides are TGTGCCAGCAGCTTGCGGGGGGGCTTGACAGATACGCAGTATTTT.

V is TRBV5-6 and J is TRBJ2-7; no definite D call. Trimming removed 1 base from V and 6 bases from J, with 14 bases in between. This CDR3 is 14 amino acids long. CDR1 is SGHDT and CDR2 is YYEEEE in the germline V gene. The CDR3 sequence: CASSLRQLSFEQYF. CDR3 nucleotide sequence: TGTGCCAGCAGCTTGAGGCAGCTTAGCTTCGAGCAGTACTTC.

The chain's CDR3 is CASSYGGAGELFF. CDR3 coding DNA: TGTGCCAGCAGCTACGGGGGTGCCGGGGAGCTGTTTTTT. The J gene is TRBJ2-2, the V gene TRBV7-2; perhaps TRBD2 as D (6 bases). Germline CDR1 is SGHTA and CDR2 is FQGNSA. This CDR3 region has 13 residues. V was trimmed by 4 bases and J by 6 bases, leaving 9 bases between them.

The J gene is TRBJ1-2, the V gene TRBV7-3; 10 positions match TRBD1. From germline, CDR1 is SGHTA and CDR2 FQGTGA. The CDR3 covers 14 residues. The V and J ends lost 5 bases and 5 bases, in that order; junction bases with no gene match: 5. CDR3 DNA: TGTGCCAGCAGCGATTCGGGACAGGGGTATGGCTACACCTTC. Protein product: CASSDSGQGYGYTF.

This chain connects TRBV5-1 to TRBJ2-5; D may be TRBD2 (5 bases). The germline CDR1 and CDR2 sequences are SGHRS and YFSETQ. The V and J ends lost 0 bases and 1 base respectively, with 13 bases between them. There are 16 residues in the CDR3. CDR3: CASSLAPQGGQETQYF. The CDR3, as DNA: TGCGCCAGCAGCTTGGCCCCCCAAGGAGGCCAAGAGACCCAGTACTTC. Filled out from reference TRBV5-1 and TRBJ2-5, the complete variable domain reads KAGVTQTPRYLIKTRGQQVTLSCSPISGHRSVSWYQQTPGQGLQFLFEYFSETQRNKGNFPGRFSGRQFSNSRSEMNVSTLELGDSALYLCASSLAPQGGQETQYFGPGTRLLVL.